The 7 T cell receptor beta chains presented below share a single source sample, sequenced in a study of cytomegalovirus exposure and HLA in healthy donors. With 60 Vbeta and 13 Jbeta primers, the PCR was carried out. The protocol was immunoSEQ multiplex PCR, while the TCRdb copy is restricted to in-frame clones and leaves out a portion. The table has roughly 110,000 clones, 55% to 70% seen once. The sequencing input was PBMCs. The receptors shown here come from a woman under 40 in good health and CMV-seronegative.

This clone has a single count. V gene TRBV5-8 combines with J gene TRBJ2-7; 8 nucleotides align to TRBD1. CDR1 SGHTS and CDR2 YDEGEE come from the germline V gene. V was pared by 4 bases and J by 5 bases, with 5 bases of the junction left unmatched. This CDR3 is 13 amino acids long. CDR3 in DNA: TGTGCCAGCAGCCTGATGGACAGGGACGAGCAGTACTTC. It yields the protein CASSLMDRDEQYF. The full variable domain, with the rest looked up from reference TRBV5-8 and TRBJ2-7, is EAGVTQSPTHLIKTRGQQATLRCSPISGHTSVYWYQQALGLGLQFLLWYDEGEERNRGNFPPRFSGRQFPNYSSELNVNALELEDSALYLCASSLMDRDEQYFGPGTRLTVT.

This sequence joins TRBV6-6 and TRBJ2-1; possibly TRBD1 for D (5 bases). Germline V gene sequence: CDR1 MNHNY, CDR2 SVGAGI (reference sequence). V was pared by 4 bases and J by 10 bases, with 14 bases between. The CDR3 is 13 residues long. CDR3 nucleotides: TGTGCCAGCAGTTTCAGCAGGGTACGAGAGCAGTTCTTC. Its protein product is CASSFSRVREQFF.

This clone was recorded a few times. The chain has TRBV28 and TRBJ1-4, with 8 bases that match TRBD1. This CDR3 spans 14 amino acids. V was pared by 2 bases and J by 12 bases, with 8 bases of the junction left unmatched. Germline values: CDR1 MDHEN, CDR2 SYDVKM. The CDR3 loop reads CASSLGQGAEELFF. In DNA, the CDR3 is TGTGCCAGCAGTTTAGGCCAGGGGGCTGAGGAACTGTTTTTT.

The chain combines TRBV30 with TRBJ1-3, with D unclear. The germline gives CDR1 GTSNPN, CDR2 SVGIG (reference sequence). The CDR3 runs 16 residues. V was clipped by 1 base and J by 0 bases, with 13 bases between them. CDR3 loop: CAWSDLRTYSGNTIYF. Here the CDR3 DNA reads TGTGCCTGGAGTGACCTGAGAACTTACTCTGGAAACACCATATATTTT.

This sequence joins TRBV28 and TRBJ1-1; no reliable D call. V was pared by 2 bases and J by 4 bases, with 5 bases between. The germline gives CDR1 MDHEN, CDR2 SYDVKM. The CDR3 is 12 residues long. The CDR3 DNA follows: TGTGCCAGCAGTTTAGAGGGCACTGAAGCTTTCTTT. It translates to CASSLEGTEAFF. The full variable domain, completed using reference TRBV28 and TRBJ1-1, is DVKVTQSSRYLVKRTGEKVFLECVQDMDHENMFWYRQDPGLGLRLIYFSYDVKMKEKGDIPEGYSVSREKKERFSLILESASTNQTSMYLCASSLEGTEAFFGQGTRLTVV.

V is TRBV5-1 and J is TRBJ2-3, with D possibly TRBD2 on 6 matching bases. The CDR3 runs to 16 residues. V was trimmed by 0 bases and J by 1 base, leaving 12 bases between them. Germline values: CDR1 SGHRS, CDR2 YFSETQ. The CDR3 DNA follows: TGCGCCAGCAGCTTGGCCGGGACTCAGCGCACAGATACGCAGTATTTT. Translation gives CASSLAGTQRTDTQYF. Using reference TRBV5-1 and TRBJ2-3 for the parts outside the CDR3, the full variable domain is KAGVTQTPRYLIKTRGQQVTLSCSPISGHRSVSWYQQTPGQGLQFLFEYFSETQRNKGNFPGRFSGRQFSNSRSEMNVSTLELGDSALYLCASSLAGTQRTDTQYFGPGTRLTVL.

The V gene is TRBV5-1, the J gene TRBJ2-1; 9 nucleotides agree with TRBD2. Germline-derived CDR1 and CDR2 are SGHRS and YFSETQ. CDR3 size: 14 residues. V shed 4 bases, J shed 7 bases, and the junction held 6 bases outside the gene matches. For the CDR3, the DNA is TGCGCCAGCAGCCCCCAAACTAGCGGGAATGAGCAGTTCTTC. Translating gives CASSPQTSGNEQFF.